The 13 T cell receptor beta chains below were found in one sample sequenced in a study of shared clonotypes between healthy human individuals (dated by TCRdb to about 2020). Library preparation was by the immunoSEQ multiplex PCR assay. As stored in TCRdb, this immuneACCESS dataset retains in-frame rearrangements with V and J assigned. A fraction of the clones does not appear; measured against another copy, unresolved V genes explain less than half of the discrepancy, and the remainder lacks a known reason. The sample has roughly 2,500,000 clones on record, more than 85% of them singletons. The top ten hold 0.36% of the sample. Source material: naive CD4+ T cells from PBMCs. Sample cell subset or site, as interpreted from the label and publication: CD45RA+ positively selected. The source of these receptors is a man between 18 and 35 years old in good health. Some clones in this sample may be carry-over from other donors' samples.

This clone was detected only a few times. The CDR3 bases are TGTGCCTGGAGTGTACGCAGGGGGCATGAAAAACTGTTTTTT. Its translation is CAWSVRRGHEKLFF. This rearrangement joins TRBV30 to TRBJ1-4, with 8 bases identical to TRBD1. Germline V gene lookup returns CDR1 GTSNPN and CDR2 SVGIG (reference sequence). V lost 0 bases, J lost 6 bases, and 3 bases stayed unmatched. The CDR3 sequence is 14 residues long.

This chain links TRBV5-4 with TRBJ1-2; no firm D call. This CDR3 has 16 residues. Germline V gene data show CDR1 as SGHNT and CDR2 as YYREEE (reference sequence). Trimming took 1 base from V and 1 from J, leaving 14 bases between them. The CDR3 here is CASSLSYGVLNYGYTF. The DNA for the CDR3 is TGTGCCAGCAGCTTGAGTTATGGGGTCCTTAACTATGGCTACACCTTC.

This chain links TRBV5-6 with TRBJ2-2; D gene unclear. Trimming left V 2 bases short and J 0 bases short, with 5 bases between. The CDR3 is 14 residues long. The germline CDR1 and CDR2 sequences are SGHDT and YYEEEE. The CDR3 nucleotides are TGTGCCAGCAGCTTTAAAGCGAACACCGGGGAGCTGTTTTTT. This gives the protein CASSFKANTGELFF.

The CDR3 reads CASSATGTGDGYTF. The CDR3 region has the DNA TGTGCCAGCAGTGCTACCGGGACAGGGGACGGCTACACCTTC. The chain recombines TRBV9 with TRBJ1-2; 10 bases map to TRBD1. CDR1 is SGDLS and CDR2 is YYNGEE in the germline V gene. The CDR3 runs 14 residues. Trimming at V came to 5 bases and at J to 8 bases, leaving 9 bases not matched to a gene.

This clone came up once. The chain links TRBV28 to TRBJ1-1; 7 bases are shared with TRBD1. Trimming cost V 3 bases and J 3 bases; bases outside gene matches: 10. This CDR3 region has 16 residues. In germline, CDR1 is MDHEN, CDR2 SYDVKM. The CDR3 DNA follows: TGTGCCAGCAGTTTTTCCGGAGGGGGCGGGTACACTGAAGCTTTCTTT. This translates into CASSFSGGGGYTEAFF. Looking up the rest from reference TRBV28 and TRBJ1-1 gives the full variable domain: DVKVTQSSRYLVKRTGEKVFLECVQDMDHENMFWYRQDPGLGLRLIYFSYDVKMKEKGDIPEGYSVSREKKERFSLILESASTNQTSMYLCASSFSGGGGYTEAFFGQGTRLTVV.

V and J are TRBV11-2 and TRBJ2-3; the D gene is possibly TRBD2 (6 bases). Germline CDR1 is SGHAT and CDR2 is FQNNGV. The CDR3 has 15 amino acids. The V and J ends lost 2 bases and 4 bases respectively, with 13 bases between them. CDR3 in amino acids: CASSLWSGAPDTQYF. CDR3 DNA: TGTGCCAGCAGCTTATGGTCGGGAGCGCCAGATACGCAGTATTTT. The variable domain in full, completed from reference TRBV11-2 and TRBJ2-3, reads EAGVAQSPRYKIIEKRQSVAFWCNPISGHATLYWYQQILGQGPKLLIQFQNNGVVDDSQLPKDRFSAERLKGVDSTLKIQPAKLEDSAVYLCASSLWSGAPDTQYFGPGTRLTVL.

Concerning this clone: The same CDR3 is also encoded by other DNA sequences in this sample. This rearrangement joins TRBV5-1 to TRBJ1-1; TRBD1 might be the D (6 bases). Trimming removed 1 base from V and 4 bases from J, with 8 bases in between. CDR3 length: 13 amino acids. Per the germline V gene, CDR1 is SGHRS and CDR2 is YFSETQ. DNA for the CDR3: TGCGCCAGCAGCTTGCTAGGGGGCACTGAAGCTTTCTTT. The encoded protein is CASSLLGGTEAFF.

CDR3 sequence: CASSGVSVIYF. The CDR3 DNA sequence: TGTGCCAGCAGTGGGGTGAGCGTCATATATTTT. The chain recombines TRBV28 with TRBJ1-3; D not certain. V was shortened by 5 bases and J by 12 bases, with 11 bases between the two germline ends. Germline V gene data show CDR1 as MDHEN and CDR2 as SYDVKM. CDR3 size: 11 residues.

The rearrangement links TRBV7-2 to TRBJ1-5; D call uncertain. V was clipped by 3 bases and J by 6 bases, with 12 bases between them. Germline V gene data show CDR1 as SGHTA and CDR2 as FQGNSA. The CDR3 runs to 14 residues. The chain's CDR3 is CASSFGERGQPQHF. In DNA form, the CDR3 reads TGTGCCAGCAGCTTCGGGGAGCGGGGTCAGCCCCAGCATTTT.

The CDR3: CASSSLPPNTEAFF. The CDR3 nucleotides are TGTGCCAGCAGTTCCCTGCCACCGAACACTGAAGCTTTCTTT. The genes are TRBV27 and TRBJ1-1; no firm D call. This CDR3 contains 14 residues. V gave up 4 bases and J gave up 1 base, with 10 bases separating them. The germline V gene encodes CDR1 MNHEY and CDR2 SMNVEV (reference sequence).

V is TRBV2 and J is TRBJ2-2; TRBD2 is a possible D gene (5 bases). In germline, CDR1 is SNHLY, CDR2 FYNNEI. The CDR3 has 12 residues. Trimming took 6 bases from V and 6 from J, leaving 8 bases between them. The CDR3 DNA sequence: TGTGCCAGCAGGGGCGGGCCCGGGGAGCTGTTTTTT. As protein: CASRGGPGELFF.

The rearrangement links TRBV27 to TRBJ1-5; the D is unclear. Germline V gene lookup returns CDR1 MNHEY and CDR2 SMNVEV (reference sequence). V dropped 6 bases and J dropped 4 bases, with 7 bases sitting between them. CDR3 length: 12 amino acids. As DNA, the CDR3 is TGTGCCAGCAGATCGGGAAATCAGCCCCAGCATTTT. Translated: CASRSGNQPQHF.

The chain combines TRBV19 with TRBJ2-2, with 16 bases aligning to TRBD2. Trimming at V came to 6 bases and at J to 4 bases, leaving 2 bases not matched to a gene. CDR1 is LNHDA, CDR2 SQIVND, per germline (reference sequence). The CDR3 consists of 16 residues. This CDR3 is CASRGTSGRATGELFF. As DNA, the CDR3 is TGTGCCAGTAGGGGGACTAGCGGGAGGGCCACCGGGGAGCTGTTTTTT.